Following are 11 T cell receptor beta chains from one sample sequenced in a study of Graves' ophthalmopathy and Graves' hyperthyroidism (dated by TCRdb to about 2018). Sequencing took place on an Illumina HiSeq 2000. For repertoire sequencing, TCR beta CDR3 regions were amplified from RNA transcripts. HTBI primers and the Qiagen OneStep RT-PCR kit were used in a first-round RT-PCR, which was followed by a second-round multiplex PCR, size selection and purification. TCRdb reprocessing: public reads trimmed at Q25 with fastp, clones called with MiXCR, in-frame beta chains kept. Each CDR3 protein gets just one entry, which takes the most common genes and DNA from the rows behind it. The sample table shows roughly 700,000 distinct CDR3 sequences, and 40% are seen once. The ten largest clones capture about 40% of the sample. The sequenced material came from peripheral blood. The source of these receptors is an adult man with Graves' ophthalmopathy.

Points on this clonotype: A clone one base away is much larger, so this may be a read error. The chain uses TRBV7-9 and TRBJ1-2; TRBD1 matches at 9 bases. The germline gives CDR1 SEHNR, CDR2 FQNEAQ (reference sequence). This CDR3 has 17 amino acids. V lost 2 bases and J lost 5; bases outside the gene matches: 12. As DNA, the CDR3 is TGTGCCAGCAGCTTAATTACTGGTGGGGACAGGGATTATGGCTACACCTTC. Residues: CASSLITGGDRDYGYTF.

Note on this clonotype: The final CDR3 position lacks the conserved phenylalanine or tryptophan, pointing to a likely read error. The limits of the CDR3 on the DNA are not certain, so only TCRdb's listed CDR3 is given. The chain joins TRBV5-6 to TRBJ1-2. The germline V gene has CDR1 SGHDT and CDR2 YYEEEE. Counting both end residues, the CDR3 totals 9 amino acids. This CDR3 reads CASSLAVAS.

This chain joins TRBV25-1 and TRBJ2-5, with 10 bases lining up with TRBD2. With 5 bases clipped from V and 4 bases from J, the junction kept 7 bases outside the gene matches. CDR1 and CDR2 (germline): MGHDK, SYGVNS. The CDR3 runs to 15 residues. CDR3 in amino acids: CASSLASGSRETQYF. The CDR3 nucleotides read TGTGCCAGCAGTTTAGCTAGCGGGAGTAGAGAGACCCAGTACTTC.

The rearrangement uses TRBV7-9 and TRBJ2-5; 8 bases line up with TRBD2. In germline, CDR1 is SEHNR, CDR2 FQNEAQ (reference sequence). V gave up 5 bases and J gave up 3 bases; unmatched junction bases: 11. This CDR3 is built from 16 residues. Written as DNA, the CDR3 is TGTGCCAGCAGCGGGTCCGGGACTAGGGGGGAAGAGACCCAGTACTTC. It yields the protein CASSGSGTRGEETQYF.

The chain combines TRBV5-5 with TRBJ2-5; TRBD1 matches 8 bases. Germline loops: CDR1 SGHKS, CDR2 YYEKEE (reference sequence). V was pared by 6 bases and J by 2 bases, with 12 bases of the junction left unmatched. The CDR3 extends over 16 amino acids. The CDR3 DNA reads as TGTGCCAGCACCACCACAGGGGGTTGGGGGCAAGAGACCCAGTACTTC. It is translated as CASTTTGGWGQETQYF.

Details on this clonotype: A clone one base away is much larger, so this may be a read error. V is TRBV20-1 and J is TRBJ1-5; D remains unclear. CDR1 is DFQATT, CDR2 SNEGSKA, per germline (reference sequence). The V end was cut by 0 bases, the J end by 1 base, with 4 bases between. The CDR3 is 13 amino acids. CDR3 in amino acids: CSARDTSNQPQHF. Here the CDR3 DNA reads TGCAGTGCTAGAGATACAAGCAATCAGCCCCAGCATTTT.

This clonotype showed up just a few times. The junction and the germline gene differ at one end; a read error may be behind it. The CDR3 loop reads CASSSGIFSYEQYF. Here the CDR3 DNA reads TGTGCCAGTAGTTCGGGGATTTTCTCCTACGAGCAGTACTTC. The chain carries TRBV12-3 or TRBV12-4 and TRBJ2-7, with D maybe TRBD2 (5 bases). This CDR3 contains 14 residues.

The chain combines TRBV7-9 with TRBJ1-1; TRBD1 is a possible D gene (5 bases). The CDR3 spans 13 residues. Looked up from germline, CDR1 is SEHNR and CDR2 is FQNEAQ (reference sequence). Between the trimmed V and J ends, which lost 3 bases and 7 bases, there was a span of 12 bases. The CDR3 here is CASSLVGDGEAFF. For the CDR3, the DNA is TGTGCCAGCAGCTTGGTGGGGGATGGTGAAGCTTTCTTT.

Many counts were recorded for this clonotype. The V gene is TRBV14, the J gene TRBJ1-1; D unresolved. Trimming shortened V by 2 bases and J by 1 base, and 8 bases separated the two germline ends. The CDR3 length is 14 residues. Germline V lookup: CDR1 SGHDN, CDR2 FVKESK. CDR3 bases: TGTGCCAGCAGCCAATTCGGTGGGAACACTGAAGCTTTCTTT. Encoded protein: CASSQFGGNTEAFF.

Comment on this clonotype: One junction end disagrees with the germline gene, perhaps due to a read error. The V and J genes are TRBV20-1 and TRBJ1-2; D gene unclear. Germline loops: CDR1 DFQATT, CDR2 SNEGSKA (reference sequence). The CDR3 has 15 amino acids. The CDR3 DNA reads TGCAGTGCTAGAGATTTTGTTGGCAGAGTTAATGGCTGCACCTTC. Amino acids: CSARDFVGRVNGCTF.

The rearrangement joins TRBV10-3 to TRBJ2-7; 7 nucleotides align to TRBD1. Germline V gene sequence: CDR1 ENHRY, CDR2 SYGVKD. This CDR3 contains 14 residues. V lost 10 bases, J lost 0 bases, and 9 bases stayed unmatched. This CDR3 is CASLRTGSSYEQYF. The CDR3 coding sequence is TGTGCCAGCCTTCGGACAGGAAGCTCCTACGAGCAGTACTTC.